Shown below are 9 T cell receptor beta chains from a single sample sequenced in a study of T cell responses to AZD1222 COVID-19 vaccine. Produced via immunoSEQ multiplex PCR; TCRdb's table is partial and in-frame only. The sample has 70,000 to 100,000 clones, 90% to 95% seen once. The sequences come from peripheral blood, collected 28 days after the second AZD1222 dose. Every receptor here comes from an adult who received the AZD1222 COVID-19 vaccine.

In this sample, this clone turned up once. J is TRBJ2-1 and V is TRBV3-1 (or the pseudogene TRBV3-2), with TRBD1 matching 10 bases. CDR1 and CDR2 (germline): LGHDT, YNNKEL (reference sequence). The junction had 3 bases not matched to a gene; V was cut back by 2 bases and J by 2 bases. CDR3 size: 16 residues. This CDR3 reads CASSQQGQGAYNEQFF. CDR3 sequence (DNA): TGTGCCAGCAGCCAACAAGGACAGGGGGCCTACAATGAGCAGTTCTTC.

The chain links TRBV12-3 or TRBV12-4 to TRBJ2-7; a weak D match, TRBD1 (5 bases). V lost 1 base, J lost 6 bases, and 10 bases lay in between. This CDR3 region has 13 residues. CDR3 sequence reads: CASSLGGLREQYF. CDR3 nucleotides: TGTGCCAGCAGTTTAGGGGGCTTACGCGAGCAGTACTTC.

The V gene is TRBV6-5, the J gene TRBJ1-1; D unresolved. Germline loops: CDR1 MNHEY, CDR2 SVGAGI. This CDR3 contains 13 residues. V lost 5 bases and J lost 0, with 7 bases in between. In DNA form, the CDR3 reads TGTGCCAGCAGTCTCGGGGTGAACACTGAAGCTTTCTTT. The encoded protein is CASSLGVNTEAFF.

The rearrangement uses TRBV2 and TRBJ2-1, with D perhaps TRBD1 or TRBD2 (5 bases each). Germline CDR1 reads SNHLY; CDR2 reads FYNNEI. The CDR3 spans 15 residues. The V end lost 6 bases, the J end lost 9 bases, and 21 bases lay between the germline ends. The CDR3 region has the DNA TGTGCCAGCAGAGAACGGGACCCGCGGTTGGGTGAGCAGTTCTTC. Amino acids: CASRERDPRLGEQFF.

The rearrangement uses TRBV19 and TRBJ1-6; 10 bases line up with TRBD1. Germline assignment: CDR1 LNHDA and CDR2 SQIVND (reference sequence). V lost 5 bases and J lost 8; bases outside the gene matches: 6. The CDR3 length is 15 residues. This CDR3 is CASSSTGTGDSPLHF. CDR3 nucleotides: TGTGCCAGTAGTTCCACCGGGACAGGGGATTCACCCCTCCACTTT. The variable domain in full, completed from reference TRBV19 and TRBJ1-6, reads DGGITQSPKYLFRKEGQNVTLSCEQNLNHDAMYWYRQDPGQGLRLIYYSQIVNDFQKGDIAEGYSVSREKKESFPLTVTSAQKNPTAFYLCASSSTGTGDSPLHFGNGTRLTVT.

The chain couples TRBV6-5 to TRBJ2-7; D might be TRBD2 (5 bases). Germline assignment: CDR1 MNHEY and CDR2 SVGAGI. V was trimmed by 9 bases and J by 4 bases, leaving 10 bases between them. This CDR3 is built from 11 residues. This CDR3 is CASADSYEQYF. The CDR3 DNA reads as TGTGCCAGTGCGGACTCTTACGAGCAGTACTTC.

The genes are TRBV19 and TRBJ1-6, with 8 bases aligning to TRBD1. V shed 5 bases and J 5 bases; nucleotides not matched to a gene: 5. The CDR3 totals 15 residues. The germline gives CDR1 LNHDA, CDR2 SQIVND (reference sequence). The CDR3 protein is CASSGQGGDNSPLHF. CDR3 bases: TGTGCCAGTAGTGGACAGGGCGGGGATAATTCACCCCTCCACTTT.

J is TRBJ1-1 and V is TRBV7-2; D not certain. The CDR3 runs 13 residues. Germline lookup yields CDR1 SGHTA and CDR2 FQGNSA. Between the trimmed V and J ends, which lost 2 bases and 1 base, there was a span of 5 bases. The CDR3: CASSLIQNTEAFF. In nucleotides, the CDR3 is TGTGCCAGCAGCTTAATCCAGAACACTGAAGCTTTCTTT.

The genes are TRBV6-2 or TRBV6-3 and TRBJ2-7, with 10 bases lining up with TRBD2. Germline assignment: CDR1 MNHEY and CDR2 SVGEGT. The CDR3 is 14 residues long. V was clipped by 6 bases and J by 0 bases; unmatched bases: 2. Here the CDR3 reads CASSPSGSSYEQYF. The CDR3 coding sequence is TGTGCCAGCAGCCCTAGCGGGAGCTCCTACGAGCAGTACTTC.